This T cell receptor (beta chain) emerged from a study of T cell repertoires in cytomegalovirus infection (dated 2019 in TCRdb). For context, the study as a whole: Because public TCR beta signatures pointed to carriage of CMV infection together with the matching HLA type, the HLA type of each donor mattered for the analysis. What the authors observed across the whole study: In both this cohort and an independent cohort of several hundred donors, the cumulative frequency of public TCR beta family members distinguished carriers of CMV infection plus the relevant HLA type. The ex vivo response was dominated by HLA-C-restricted CMV-specific TCR beta clonotypes, which also provided the single most frequent clonotype in two of eight donors.

Taken from cysteine to phenylalanine, the CDR3 has 14 residues. Of the read, only the CDR3 DNA is kept; its 42 bases are in frame from base 1. The germline V gene sets CDR1 to LGHNA and CDR2 to YNFKEQ. V gives up 3 bases and J gives up 2 bases, and the segment between their germline ends measures 8 bases. This clonotype was counted only a few times. The specificity of this receptor is unknown. One base away there is no much larger clone; base qualities are not given. Sequencing was carried out with an Illumina HiSeq 1500. TCRdb passed the public sequencing reads through fastp at Q25 and MiXCR, retaining productive beta sequences. Each CDR3 protein gets just one entry, which takes the most common genes and DNA from the rows behind it. For this sample the table gives about 460,000 distinct CDR3 sequences, of which roughly 10% were detected only once. The ten largest clones take up approximately 10% of the sample.

The sample was PBMCs. The chain joins TRBV4-2 to TRBJ1-5, with the D gene not confidently named. This TCR was sampled from a human donor in good health (CMV status not recorded). Some clones in this sample may be carry-over from other donors' samples. CDR3 loop: CASSQTKGNQPQHF. The DNA sequence reads TGTGCCAGCAGCCAGACGAAGGGCAATCAGCCCCAGCATTTT.